A selection of T cell receptor beta chains follows, all from one sample in a study of T cells after yellow fever vaccination. TCRdb re-derived calls from the 5' RACE reads in MiXCR, one entry per CDR3 protein. The top ten hold roughly a sixth of the sample, which has hundreds of thousands of distinct CDR3 sequences, roughly 20% seen once. Sequencing used PBMCs, obtained before the yellow fever booster vaccination. The receptors come from a man between 18 and 29 years old who received the YFV17D yellow fever vaccine. The CDR3 runs from the conserved cysteine through the conserved F or W. D genes are given only for firm matches. Clone size, where shown, is once, few, many, or a class for clones that have expanded.

D | size | J | length | V | DNA | CDR3
TRBD2 | many | TRBJ2-1 | 16 | TRBV6-2/TRBV6-3 | TGTGCCAGTAGACTAGCGGGCAATGTACTCTACAATGAGCAGTTCTTC | CASRLAGNVLYNEQFF
NA | NA | TRBJ1-5 | 14 | TRBV7-2 | TGTGCCAGCAGCTCTCGAGAGGGGAATCAGCCCCAGCATTTT | CASSSREGNQPQHF
NA | many | TRBJ1-2 | 19 | TRBV6-2/TRBV6-3 | TGTGCCAGCAGTTATCGAGTGGGTTCCTCACGCTGGTTTTACTATGGCTACACCTTC | CASSYRVGSSRWFYYGYTF
NA | NA | TRBJ2-2 | 15 | TRBV4-1 | TGCGCCAGCAGCCCTTCTGGAGGGGGCATCGGGGAGCTGTTTTTT | CASSPSGGGIGELFF
NA | NA | TRBJ1-5 | 13 | TRBV6-5 | TGTGCCAGCAGCCCTACAGGGTATCAGCCCCAGCATTTT | CASSPTGYQPQHF
NA | few | TRBJ2-1 | 16 | TRBV7-9 | TGTGCCAGCAGCTTACTAAGGGGTAGGACCTACAATGAGCAGTTCTTC | CASSLLRGRTYNEQFF
TRBD2 | NA | TRBJ2-2 | 17 | TRBV19 | TGTGCCAGTAGTAAGAGACTAGCGGGGGTTGTCGCCGGGGAGCTGTTTTTT | CASSKRLAGVVAGELFF
NA | NA | TRBJ1-1 | 18 | TRBV7-9 | TGTGCCAGCAGCTTAGCGGGGACCTACCGCCAGATGAACACTGAAGCTTTCTTT | CASSLAGTYRQMNTEAFF
TRBD1 | NA | TRBJ1-3 | 15 | TRBV6-2/TRBV6-3 | TGTGCCAGCAGCCTGGACAGGCCCGCCGGAAACACCATATATTTT | CASSLDRPAGNTIYF
NA | NA | TRBJ1-2 | 14 | TRBV6-5 | TGTGCCAGCAGTCCCCCGCAGGGCGCCCGTGGCTACACCTTC | CASSPPQGARGYTF
NA | few | TRBJ2-7 | 12 | TRBV7-8 | TGTGCCAGCAGCTTCCAGTGGGACGAGCAGTACTTC | CASSFQWDEQYF
TRBD2 | NA | TRBJ2-5 | 15 | TRBV7-2 | TGTGCCAGCAGCTCCACTAGCGGGGGAGCGAAGACCCAGTACTTC | CASSSTSGGAKTQYF
TRBD2 | once | TRBJ2-3 | 15 | TRBV4-1 | TGCGCCAGCAGCCTCACAGCGGGGGGCGGAGATACGCAGTATTTT | CASSLTAGGGDTQYF
NA | NA | TRBJ1-6 | 13 | TRBV11-3 | TGTGCCAGCAGCTTAGGGCCCGTTTCACCCCTCCACTTT | CASSLGPVSPLHF
NA | NA | TRBJ2-7 | 15 | TRBV7-8 | TGTGCCAGCAGCTTATTTTCAATTTTCCCCTACGAGCAGTACTTC | CASSLFSIFPYEQYF
NA | NA | TRBJ2-3 | 15 | TRBV6-6 | TGTGCCAGCAGTTCTGTAGGGGCAAACACAGATACGCAGTATTTT | CASSSVGANTDTQYF
NA | NA | TRBJ1-6 | 12 | TRBV6-5 | TGTGCCAGCACTTGGTGGGAATCACCCCTCCACTTT | CASTWWESPLHF
TRBD1 | few | TRBJ1-5 | 15 | TRBV7-9 | TGTGCCAGCAGCCAGACAGGGGCGGGTGGACAGCCCCAGCATTTT | CASSQTGAGGQPQHF
TRBD2 | NA | TRBJ2-1 | 17 | TRBV5-1 | TGCGCCAGCAGCTTGGCGGTTTCGGGCGGGGGATACAATGAGCAGTTCTTC | CASSLAVSGGGYNEQFF
NA | few | TRBJ1-1 | 14 | TRBV6-5 | TGTGCCAGCACTGGCCGTCGGGGACACACTGAAGCTTTCTTT | CASTGRRGHTEAFF
NA | NA | TRBJ2-1 | 16 | TRBV7-2 | TGTGCCAGCAGCTTAGCAGTGGGGGGGGCCTGGAATGAGCAGTTCTTC | CASSLAVGGAWNEQFF
TRBD1 | few | TRBJ2-2 | 13 | TRBV9 | TGTGCCGCAGGACAGGGATACACCGGGGAGCTGTTTTTT | CAAGQGYTGELFF
NA | NA | TRBJ2-4 | 15 | TRBV6-5 | TGTGCCAGCAAACGGACAGCACTAGCCAAAAACATTCAGTACTTC | CASKRTALAKNIQYF
NA | NA | TRBJ1-2 | 17 | TRBV6-2/TRBV6-3 | TGTGCCAGCAGTTACCCCAGGAGTTTCGCCGTTTACTATGGCTACACCTTC | CASSYPRSFAVYYGYTF
NA | few | TRBJ2-5 | 14 | TRBV10-3 | TGTGCCATCAGTGAGTCGACAGGCCGAGAGACCCAGTACTTC | CAISESTGRETQYF
NA | few | TRBJ1-4 | 14 | TRBV15 | TGTGCCACCAGCAGAGGGTTCGTACGGGATAAACTGTTTTTT | CATSRGFVRDKLFF
NA | NA | TRBJ1-2 | 8 | TRBV6-2/TRBV6-3 | TGTGCCAGCAGTCCGGGCCCCTTC | CASSPGPF
NA | NA | TRBJ2-7 | 13 | TRBV25-1 | TGTGCCAGCAGTGTTAGTGTAAACTACGAGCAGTACTTC | CASSVSVNYEQYF
TRBD2 | many | TRBJ2-3 | 15 | TRBV12-3/TRBV12-4 | TGTGCCAGCAGCTTCCTAGCGGGGGGCACAGATACGCAGTATTTT | CASSFLAGGTDTQYF
NA | NA | TRBJ2-6 | 17 | TRBV20-1 | TGCAGTGCTAGATATCCGGGAGCTTCCTCTGGGGCCAACGTCCTGACTTTC | CSARYPGASSGANVLTF
TRBD1 | NA | TRBJ2-3 | 15 | TRBV6-5 | TGTGCCAGCAGACCCACAGGGGTCCTCACAGATACGCAGTATTTT | CASRPTGVLTDTQYF